These 25 T cell receptor beta chains share one sample of origin, sequenced in a study of blood T cell repertoires in COVID-19 (dated by TCRdb to 2018 to 2020). Library construction relied on the immunoSEQ multiplex PCR assay. TCRdb provides this immuneACCESS table in a form limited to in-frame rearrangements. Some clones are lacking; in checked studies, under half of them reflect an unresolved V gene, and why the rest are absent is not known. This sample comprises over 100,000 clones, around three quarters of them detected only once. The top ten constitute approximately 4.3% of the sample. Sequences were obtained from peripheral blood. Every receptor here comes from a human donor in a cohort sampled during active or convalescent COVID-19.

The chain links TRBV5-1 to TRBJ1-1, with a possible D match to TRBD1 (5 bases). V lost 2 bases and J 2 bases, leaving 19 bases between the germline ends. This CDR3 contains 17 residues. CDR1 is SGHRS and CDR2 is YFSETQ in the germline V gene. In DNA, the CDR3 is TGCGCCAGCAGCTTAGACGCCGTTGGGGCGGTTAACACTGAAGCTTTCTTT. It encodes CASSLDAVGAVNTEAFF.

This clone appeared once. One junction end disagrees with the germline gene, perhaps due to a read error. The chain uses TRBV6-6 and TRBJ1-1; a possible D gene is TRBD1 (6 bases). CDR3 length: 15 residues. Germline V gene data show CDR1 as MNHNY and CDR2 as SVGAGI (reference sequence). Here the CDR3 reads CASSTNRDLNAEAFF. In DNA, the CDR3 is TGTGCCAGCAGTACAAACAGGGATTTGAACGCTGAAGCTTTCTTT.

The CDR3 nucleotides read TGTGCCAGCAGCTCCCGACTAGCGGGGGGGCCATCGGGCGGGGAGCTGTTTTTT. It yields the protein CASSSRLAGGPSGGELFF. This chain uses TRBV7-2 with TRBJ2-2, with TRBD2 matching 14 bases. The CDR3 has 18 residues. The V gene end was trimmed by 4 bases and the J gene end by 7 bases; junction bases not matched to a gene: 11. Germline V gene lookup returns CDR1 SGHTA and CDR2 FQGNSA.

The CDR3 nucleotides read TGTGCCAGCAGTGAGCGGGAGGGTAGGTATGAGCAGTTCTTC. Its protein is CASSEREGRYEQFF. The chain employs TRBV6-2 or TRBV6-3 and TRBJ2-1; 10 bases match TRBD2. CDR3 size: 14 residues. J lost 8 bases, V lost 5 bases, and 6 bases had no gene match. From germline, CDR1 is MNHEY and CDR2 SVGEGT.

The chain uses TRBV20-1 and TRBJ2-3, with D uncertain. This CDR3 has 11 amino acids. The germline gives CDR1 DFQATT, CDR2 SNEGSKA (reference sequence). Trimming stripped 4 bases from V and 6 bases from J, with 8 bases between. DNA for the CDR3: TGCAGTGCTACACAATGGGATACGCAGTATTTT. Residues: CSATQWDTQYF.

The chain couples TRBV10-2 to TRBJ2-7; D not resolved. The V gene lost 6 bases and the J gene lost 1 base, with 4 bases spanning the gap. Germline values: CDR1 WSHSY, CDR2 SAAADI. The CDR3 contains 11 residues. As DNA, the CDR3 is TGCGCCAGCAGCTTGTCCTACGAGCAGTACTTC. It translates to CASSLSYEQYF.

The chain uses TRBV12-5 and TRBJ1-1, with a possible D match to TRBD1 (6 bases). Trimming left V 1 base short and J 5 bases short, with 11 bases between. The germline gives CDR1 LGHNT, CDR2 FRNRAP. CDR3 length: 14 residues. The DNA of the CDR3 is TGTGCTAGTGGTTTGGGGCAGGGGTGGACTGAAGCTTTCTTT. It yields the protein CASGLGQGWTEAFF.

This chain joins TRBV7-2 and TRBJ1-4; D not certain. The ends were cut back, 4 bases at V and 2 bases at J, with 8 bases in the middle. The germline gives CDR1 SGHTA, CDR2 FQGNSA. The CDR3 length is 14 residues. The CDR3 reads CASSSGSTNEKLFF. CDR3 DNA sequence: TGTGCCAGCAGCTCGGGGTCTACTAATGAAAAACTGTTTTTT.

The chain uses TRBV13 and TRBJ2-1; perhaps TRBD2 as D (5 bases). Trimming cost V 2 bases and J 0 bases, with 11 bases left between them. The CDR3 is 16 amino acids. Germline V gene data show CDR1 as PRHDT and CDR2 as FYEKMQ (reference sequence). CDR3 sequence: CASSLSGTSSYNEQFF. The CDR3 DNA reads TGTGCCAGCAGCTTAAGCGGAACTAGCTCCTACAATGAGCAGTTCTTC.

This clone was detected many times. V gene TRBV6-2 or TRBV6-3 combines with J gene TRBJ1-2; 7 bases agree with TRBD1. The CDR3 runs to 15 residues. Germline loops: CDR1 MNHEY, CDR2 SVGEGT. The ends lost 2 bases at V and 4 bases at J; junction bases unmatched: 7. CDR3 amino acids: CASSYEPWTGYGYTF. CDR3 nucleotides: TGTGCCAGCAGTTACGAGCCCTGGACAGGCTATGGCTACACCTTC.

This clone was observed once. This chain uses TRBV29-1 with TRBJ2-1, with TRBD2 identical over 7 bases. V lost 5 bases and J lost 9; bases outside the gene matches: 7. The CDR3 contains 12 residues. The germline V gene encodes CDR1 SQVTM and CDR2 ANQGSEA. For the CDR3, the DNA is TGCAGCGTTCACTGGGGGGGGACTGAGCAGTTCTTC. It translates to CSVHWGGTEQFF.

On this clone: A junction boundary mismatches the germline segment, possibly from a read error. The V call is TRBV7-9, the J call TRBJ1-2; D not certain. This CDR3 is built from 12 residues. Germline V CDR1 and CDR2: SEHNR, FQNEAQ (reference sequence). The CDR3 nucleotides read TGTGCCAGCAGCTTATCTACGAGTCAGGTATTCTTC. It translates to CASSLSTSQVFF.

V usage is TRBV10-3 and J usage is TRBJ2-1; D gene ambiguous. Trimming took 8 bases from V and 0 from J, leaving 17 bases between them. Germline loops: CDR1 ENHRY, CDR2 SYGVKD. This CDR3 contains 16 residues. Here the CDR3 DNA reads TGTGCCATCGGATCCCTGGCGGAGAGCTCCTACAATGAGCAGTTCTTC. Translated: CAIGSLAESSYNEQFF.

J is TRBJ2-7 and V is TRBV5-1, with TRBD2 identical over 7 bases. Germline V gives CDR1 SGHRS, CDR2 YFSETQ. The CDR3 is 15 residues long. V lost 5 bases and J lost 2; bases outside the gene matches: 10. The CDR3 region is CASSSITGLTYEQYF. CDR3 coding DNA: TGCGCCAGCAGTTCCATAACGGGACTAACCTACGAGCAGTACTTC.

This clone was observed a single time. The V call is TRBV6-5, the J call TRBJ2-7, with 7 bases fitting TRBD2. Germline V CDR1 and CDR2: MNHEY, SVGAGI. The CDR3 consists of 14 residues. Germline trimming cut 6 bases from V and 0 bases from J; bases unmatched to any gene: 5. CDR3 amino acids: CASSLIAGSYEQYF. Written as DNA, the CDR3 is TGTGCCAGCAGCTTGATAGCGGGCTCCTACGAGCAGTACTTC.

V gene TRBV27 combines with J gene TRBJ2-1, with 7 bases matching TRBD2. The junction had 6 bases not matched to a gene; V was cut back by 5 bases and J by 2 bases. Germline V lookup: CDR1 MNHEY, CDR2 SMNVEV (reference sequence). This CDR3 has 15 amino acids. The DNA of the CDR3 is TGTGCCAGCAGTAGAAGCGGGACGACCTACAATGAGCAGTTCTTC. Translated: CASSRSGTTYNEQFF.

This rearrangement joins TRBV2 to TRBJ1-2; weak D call: TRBD1 (6 bases). Per germline, CDR1 SNHLY and CDR2 FYNNEI. The ends were cut back, 2 bases at V and 4 bases at J, with 14 bases in the middle. CDR3 length equals 15 residues. Written as DNA, the CDR3 is TGTGCCAGCAGTGAACAGGGGTTATCCAGCTATGGCTACACCTTC. Its translation: CASSEQGLSSYGYTF.

The genes are TRBV7-8 and TRBJ2-2; D gene uncertain. CDR1 is SGHVS, CDR2 FQNEAQ, per germline. The CDR3 sequence is 15 residues long. With 0 bases removed from V and 0 bases from J, the gap between germline ends came to 5 bases. Here the CDR3 reads CASSLAVSNTGELFF. The CDR3 DNA sequence: TGTGCCAGCAGCTTAGCCGTCTCGAACACCGGGGAGCTGTTTTTT.

V is TRBV7-2 and J is TRBJ1-5; D might be TRBD1 (6 bases). The CDR3 has 16 residues. Trimming left V 1 base short and J 0 bases short, with 10 bases between. CDR1 SGHTA and CDR2 FQGNSA come from the germline V gene. The CDR3 is CASSLVGTNSNQPQHF. The DNA for the CDR3 is TGTGCCAGCAGCTTAGTTGGGACAAATAGCAATCAGCCCCAGCATTTT.

V usage is TRBV5-1 and J usage is TRBJ2-7, with D possibly matching TRBD1 (6 bases). The CDR3 has 13 residues. The germline CDR1 and CDR2 sequences are SGHRS and YFSETQ. The V end lost 4 bases, the J end lost 4 bases, and 12 bases lay between the germline ends. The CDR3 spells CASSAGTWYEQYF. The CDR3 DNA follows: TGCGCCAGCAGCGCCGGGACATGGTACGAGCAGTACTTC.

V usage is TRBV19 and J usage is TRBJ2-6, with 7 bases fitting TRBD2. This CDR3 region has 17 residues. With 3 bases clipped from V and 3 bases from J, the junction kept 8 bases outside the gene matches. Germline CDR1 LNHDA, CDR2 SQIVND (reference sequence). The chain's CDR3 is CASSIYAGVYGANVLTF. CDR3 DNA sequence: TGTGCCAGTAGTATTTATGCGGGAGTTTATGGGGCCAACGTCCTGACTTTC.

This rearrangement joins TRBV3-1 (or the pseudogene TRBV3-2) to TRBJ2-1; perhaps TRBD1 as D (6 bases). CDR3 length equals 14 residues. Germline assignment: CDR1 LGHDT and CDR2 YNNKEL (reference sequence). Trimming took off 0 bases at V and 9 bases at J, with 12 bases between the two ends. Here the CDR3 DNA reads TGTGCCAGCAGCCAAGAATTTGAGGGGGTTGAGCAGTTCTTC. This codes for CASSQEFEGVEQFF.

This clone was seen more than once but under ten times. The chain uses TRBV5-1 and TRBJ2-1; 8 bases align to TRBD2. Per germline, CDR1 SGHRS and CDR2 YFSETQ. CDR3 size: 13 residues. V dropped 3 bases and J dropped 7; count of bases not matched to a gene: 3. The CDR3 DNA reads as TGCGCCAGCAGCTGGACTAGCTTGAATGAGCAGTTCTTC. Translated, it gives CASSWTSLNEQFF.

This clone has more than one count but fewer than ten. The chain employs TRBV27 and TRBJ2-1; no definite D call. The CDR3 has 15 residues. In germline, CDR1 is MNHEY, CDR2 SMNVEV (reference sequence). V dropped 2 bases and J dropped 2 bases, with 10 bases sitting between them. As DNA, the CDR3 is TGTGCCAGCAGTTTAGTCGGGTCCACCTACAATGAGCAGTTCTTC. Translating it yields CASSLVGSTYNEQFF.

In this sample, this clone turned up once. V and J are TRBV7-2 and TRBJ1-1; D possibly corresponds to TRBD1 (6 bases). This CDR3 has 14 amino acids. V shed 4 bases and J shed 8 bases, with 17 bases lying between them. Looked up from germline, CDR1 is SGHTA and CDR2 is FQGNSA. CDR3 sequence: CASSSYRAGGEAFF. The CDR3 nucleotides are TGTGCCAGCAGCTCATACAGGGCCGGGGGGGAAGCTTTCTTT.